This T cell receptor (beta chain) came from a study of T cell responses to AZD1222 COVID-19 vaccine. Study findings and constraints: Repertoire collection took place solely once the T cell response had peaked.

TCRdb's table, derived via immunoSEQ multiplex PCR, lists solely in-frame clones and lacks some. The repertoire holds some 120,000 clones, with over 90% as singletons. As concerns this clone: Its antigen remains unknown.

The CDR3 length is 19 residues. Germline CDR1 reads SGHTA; CDR2 reads FQGNSA. V gave up 3 bases and J gave up 8 bases; unmatched junction bases: 18. J is TRBJ1-6 and V is TRBV7-2; TRBD1 agrees at 8 bases. The sequenced sample was peripheral blood, obtained on day 0 of AZD1222 vaccination. The receptor was isolated from an adult in good health. The CDR3 loop is CASSLRPPSDRGADSPLHF. Written as DNA, the CDR3 is TGTGCCAGCAGCTTGAGGCCCCCCAGTGACAGGGGTGCGGATTCACCCCTCCACTTT.